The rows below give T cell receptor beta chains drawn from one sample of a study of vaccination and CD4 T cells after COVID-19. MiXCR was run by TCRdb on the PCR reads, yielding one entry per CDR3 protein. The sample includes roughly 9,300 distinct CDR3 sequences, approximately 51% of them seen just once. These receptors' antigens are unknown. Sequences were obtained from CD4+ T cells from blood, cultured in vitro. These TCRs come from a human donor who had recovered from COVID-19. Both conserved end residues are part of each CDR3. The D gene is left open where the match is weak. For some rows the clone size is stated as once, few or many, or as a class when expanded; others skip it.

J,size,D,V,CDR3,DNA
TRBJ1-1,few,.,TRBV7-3,CASSSRRYTEAFF,TGTGCCAGCAGCTCTAGGAGGTACACTGAAGCTTTCTTT
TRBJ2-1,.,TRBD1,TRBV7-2,CASSPQGASHYNEQFF,TGTGCCAGCAGCCCCCAGGGGGCAAGCCACTACAATGAGCAGTTCTTC
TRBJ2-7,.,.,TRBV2,CASSVKGGQYF,TGTGCCAGCAGTGTGAAGGGCGGGCAGTACTTC
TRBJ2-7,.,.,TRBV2,CASSEDGLVYEQYF,TGTGCCAGCAGTGAAGATGGCCTGGTCTACGAGCAGTACTTC
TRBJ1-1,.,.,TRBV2,CASNPQGAHTEAFF,TGTGCCAGCAACCCCCAAGGGGCCCACACTGAAGCTTTCTTT
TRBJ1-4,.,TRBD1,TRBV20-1,CSARPIYDRGLNEKLFF,TGCAGTGCTAGACCTATTTATGACAGGGGGCTTAATGAAAAACTGTTTTTT
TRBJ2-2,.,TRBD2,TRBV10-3,CAISPTSGGPNTGELFF,TGTGCCATCAGTCCGACTAGCGGGGGGCCGAACACCGGGGAGCTGTTTTTT
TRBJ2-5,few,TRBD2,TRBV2,CATGTSGAEETQYF,TGTGCCACCGGGACTAGCGGGGCAGAAGAGACCCAGTACTTC
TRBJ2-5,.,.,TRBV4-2,CASSHTGQETQYF,TGTGCCAGCAGCCATACAGGACAAGAGACCCAGTACTTC
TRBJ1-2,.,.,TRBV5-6,CASSLGLRDYGYTF,TGTGCCAGCAGCTTGGGTTTACGGGACTATGGCTACACCTTC
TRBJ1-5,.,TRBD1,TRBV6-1,CASNIRDRGGEPQHF,TGTGCCAGCAATATCCGGGACAGGGGGGGAGAGCCCCAGCATTTT
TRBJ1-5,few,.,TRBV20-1,CSAIPGPQTPDQPQHF,TGCAGTGCCATCCCCGGCCCACAGACACCCGATCAGCCCCAGCATTTT
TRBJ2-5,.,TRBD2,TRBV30,CAWSVHGGIRETQYF,TGTGCCTGGAGTGTACACGGGGGGATAAGGGAGACCCAGTACTTC
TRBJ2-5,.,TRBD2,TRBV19,CASRSTSGQETQYF,TGTGCCAGTAGATCGACTAGCGGCCAAGAGACCCAGTACTTC
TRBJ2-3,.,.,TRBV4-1,CASSPTPDSLNTDTQYF,TGCGCCAGCAGCCCGACGCCAGACTCCCTTAACACAGATACGCAGTATTTT
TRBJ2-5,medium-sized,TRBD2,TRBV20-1,CSAPGLSLGTQYF,TGCAGTGCTCCGGGACTATCGCTCGGGACCCAGTACTTC